This TCR beta chain was recovered during a study of shared clonotypes between healthy human individuals. Regarding the study as a whole: Sampling covered nothing but blood. Tissue TCR repertoires likely differ from those found in blood. Larger richness was generally estimated for naive than memory subsets.

As processed by the authors: ImmunoSEQ gave junction-only sequences without quality scores, so filtering differed. Produced via immunoSEQ multiplex PCR; TCRdb's table is partial and in-frame only. D and trimming were read from the DNA, whereas the V and J calls and clone size are those reported in that table. The sample yields hundreds of thousands of clones, 92% seen once. With respect to this clone: Its specificity is not known.

Naive CD8 cells, CD45RO-negative and positively selected for CCR7, excluded terminally differentiated effector memory CD45RA+ cells. The sequence was obtained from a man aged 30 to 39 in good health. Sequencing was done on a sample of naive CD8+ T cells sorted from blood.

This chain's CDR3 is CASSIMNTEAFF. The CDR3 DNA is TGTGCCAGCAGCATCATGAACACTGAAGCTTTCTTT. This sequence joins TRBV13 and TRBJ1-1; D uncertain. There are 12 residues in the CDR3. Germline loops: CDR1 PRHDT, CDR2 FYEKMQ (reference sequence). Between the trimmed V and J ends, which lost 5 bases and 0 bases, there was a span of 4 bases.